A single sample is the source of the 12 T cell receptor beta chains below, sequenced in a study of control samples from healthy donors and cancer patients. Clones were read by immunoSEQ multiplex PCR, and TCRdb kept only the in-frame ones, dropping some. The sample includes 90,000 to 100,000 clones, around three quarters of them seen just once. Sequencing was performed on blood. These receptors all stem from a woman in her twenties or thirties in good health.

V usage is TRBV6-1 and J usage is TRBJ2-1, with D unresolved. This CDR3 contains 17 residues. Germline CDR1 is MNHNS and CDR2 is SASEGT. V was cut by 2 bases and J by 0 bases, with 14 bases left in between. The CDR3 is CASSEPWAGSSYNEQFF. DNA of the CDR3: TGTGCCAGCAGTGAACCCTGGGCTGGAAGCTCCTACAATGAGCAGTTCTTC.

V and J are TRBV7-2 and TRBJ1-1; D may be TRBD1 (5 bases). The CDR3 has 13 amino acids. Trimming removed 1 base from V and 10 bases from J, with 13 bases in between. Germline V CDR1 and CDR2: SGHTA, FQGNSA. CDR3 DNA: TGTGCCAGCAGCTTAGAGGCAGGGTTAGTAGCTTTCTTT. Translated, it gives CASSLEAGLVAFF.

The V and J genes are TRBV7-8 and TRBJ2-5; 7 bases are a match to TRBD1. J was trimmed by 1 base and V by 3 bases; bases with no gene match: 8. Germline V gives CDR1 SGHVS, CDR2 FQNEAQ. This CDR3 has 16 amino acids. CDR3 DNA: TGTGCCAGCAGCTTGGGCGGTGGGGACAGCCAAGAGACCCAGTACTTC. This encodes CASSLGGGDSQETQYF.

The sample holds a few counts of this clone. The CDR3 is CASTGNEQFF. CDR3 nucleotides: TGTGCCAGCACCGGCAATGAGCAGTTCTTC. This rearrangement joins TRBV2 to TRBJ2-1, with D unclear. V was cut by 7 bases and J by 6 bases, with 4 bases left in between. Germline V lookup: CDR1 SNHLY, CDR2 FYNNEI. This CDR3 contains 10 residues.

The chain couples TRBV7-3 to TRBJ2-1; 12 bases align to TRBD2. The V and J ends lost 4 bases and 6 bases, in that order; junction bases with no gene match: 4. The CDR3 runs 15 residues. CDR1 is SGHTA and CDR2 is FQGTGA in the germline V gene. CDR3 in amino acids: CASSSSGGAFNEQFF. CDR3 DNA: TGTGCCAGCAGCTCTAGCGGGGGGGCATTCAATGAGCAGTTCTTC.

J is TRBJ1-2 and V is TRBV9; unclear D gene. Germline lookup yields CDR1 SGDLS and CDR2 YYNGEE. This CDR3 is built from 13 residues. With 0 bases removed from V and 6 bases from J, the gap between germline ends came to 9 bases. CDR3 protein: CASSVEGIDGYTF. The CDR3 nucleotides are TGTGCCAGCAGCGTAGAAGGGATTGATGGCTACACCTTC.

This chain connects TRBV27 to TRBJ2-3, with unresolved D. Trimming removed 3 bases at V and 2 bases at J, with 9 bases between. The CDR3 totals 14 residues. Germline V gives CDR1 MNHEY, CDR2 SMNVEV (reference sequence). In DNA, the CDR3 is TGTGCCAGCAGTTTGTCCCAGGCCACAGATACGCAGTATTTT. Translation gives CASSLSQATDTQYF.

The gene calls are TRBV27 and TRBJ2-1; D may be TRBD2 (6 bases). This CDR3 is 16 amino acids long. CDR1 is MNHEY, CDR2 SMNVEV, per germline (reference sequence). V was trimmed by 0 bases and J by 2 bases, leaving 11 bases between them. The CDR3 here is CASSLSGGGAYNEQFF. DNA for the CDR3: TGTGCCAGCAGTTTATCGGGGGGTGGCGCCTACAATGAGCAGTTCTTC.

The genes are TRBV7-8 and TRBJ2-5; D is tentatively TRBD1 or TRBD2 (5 bases each). The CDR3 length is 14 residues. Trimming pared 5 bases from V and 5 bases from J, leaving 15 bases between. Germline V gene data show CDR1 as SGHVS and CDR2 as FQNEAQ. CDR3 in DNA: TGTGCCAGCAGCGTGGGGGAACGTAGGGAGACCCAGTACTTC. Translating it yields CASSVGERRETQYF.

The chain is built from TRBV5-1 and TRBJ2-1, with D perhaps matching TRBD1 (6 bases). Germline V gene data show CDR1 as SGHRS and CDR2 as YFSETQ. The CDR3 sequence is 16 residues long. V was pared by 6 bases and J by 5 bases, with 21 bases between. The CDR3 DNA reads as TGCGCCAGCAAACCAGGACCCGGGACAATCAACAATGAGCAGTTCTTC. It yields the protein CASKPGPGTINNEQFF.

The table lists this clone with a few counts. The chain recombines TRBV2 with TRBJ1-6; no definite D call. In germline, CDR1 is SNHLY, CDR2 FYNNEI. V was clipped by 4 bases and J by 7 bases, with 14 bases between them. The CDR3 length is 15 residues. CDR3 coding DNA: TGTGCCAGCAGTGGTTCAGGACTGGGGAATTCACCCCTCCACTTT. Its translation is CASSGSGLGNSPLHF.

The DNA for the CDR3 is TGTGCCAGCAGCTTAGCGCCGTCGGATCGCCAGCCCCAGCATTTT. This codes for CASSLAPSDRQPQHF. This chain links TRBV7-2 with TRBJ1-5; D remains ambiguous. The germline CDR1 and CDR2 sequences are SGHTA and FQGNSA. CDR3 length: 15 residues. Trimming pared 0 bases from V and 7 bases from J, leaving 13 bases between.